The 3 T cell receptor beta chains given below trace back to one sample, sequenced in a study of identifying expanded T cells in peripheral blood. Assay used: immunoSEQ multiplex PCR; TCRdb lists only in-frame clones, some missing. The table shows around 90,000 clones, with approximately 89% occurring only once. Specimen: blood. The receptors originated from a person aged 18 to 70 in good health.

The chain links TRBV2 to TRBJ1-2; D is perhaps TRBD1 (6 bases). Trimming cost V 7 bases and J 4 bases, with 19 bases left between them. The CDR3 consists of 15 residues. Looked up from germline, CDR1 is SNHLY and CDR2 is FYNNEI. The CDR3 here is CASTEGGGLIYGYTF. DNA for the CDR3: TGTGCCAGCACCGAAGGGGGGGGACTCATCTATGGCTACACCTTC.

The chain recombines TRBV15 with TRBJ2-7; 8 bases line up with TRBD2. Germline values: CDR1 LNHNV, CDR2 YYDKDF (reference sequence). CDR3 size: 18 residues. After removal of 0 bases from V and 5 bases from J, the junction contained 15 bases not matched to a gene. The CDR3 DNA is TGTGCCACCAGCAGAGATCCTTTCCGTAGCGGGATGCCGGACGAGCAGTACTTC. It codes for CATSRDPFRSGMPDEQYF.

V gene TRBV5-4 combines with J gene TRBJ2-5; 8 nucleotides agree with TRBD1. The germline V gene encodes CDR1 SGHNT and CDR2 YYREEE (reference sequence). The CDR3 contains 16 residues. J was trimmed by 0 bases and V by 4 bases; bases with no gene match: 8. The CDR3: CASSIRDRRYQETQYF. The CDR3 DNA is TGTGCCAGCAGCATCCGGGACAGGAGGTACCAAGAGACCCAGTACTTC.